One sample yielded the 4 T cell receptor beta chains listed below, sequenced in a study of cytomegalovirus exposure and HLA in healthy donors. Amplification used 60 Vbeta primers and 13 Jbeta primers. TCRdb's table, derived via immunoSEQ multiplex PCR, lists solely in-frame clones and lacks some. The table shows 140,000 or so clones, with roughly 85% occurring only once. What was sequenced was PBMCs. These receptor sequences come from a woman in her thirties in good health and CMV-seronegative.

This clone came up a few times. Here the CDR3 DNA reads TGTACTCCGGGGGGGGGCCCCCCGAACACTGAAGCTTTCTTT. The encoded protein is CTPGGGPPNTEAFF. The V gene is TRBV7-2, the J gene TRBJ1-1; a weak D match, TRBD1 (6 bases). CDR1 is SGHTA and CDR2 is FQGNSA in the germline V gene. The CDR3 sequence is 14 residues long.

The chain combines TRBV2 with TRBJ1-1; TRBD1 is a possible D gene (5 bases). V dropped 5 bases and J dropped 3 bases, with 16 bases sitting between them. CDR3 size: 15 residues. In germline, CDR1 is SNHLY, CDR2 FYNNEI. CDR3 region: CASSLTRQQDTEAFF. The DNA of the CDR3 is TGTGCCAGCAGTCTGACACGACAGCAGGACACTGAAGCTTTCTTT. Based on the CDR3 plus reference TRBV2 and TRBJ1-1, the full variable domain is EPEVTQTPSHQVTQMGQEVILRCVPISNHLYFYWYRQILGQKVEFLVSFYNNEISEKSEIFDDQFSVERPDGSNFTLKIRSTKLEDSAMYFCASSLTRQQDTEAFFGQGTRLTVV.

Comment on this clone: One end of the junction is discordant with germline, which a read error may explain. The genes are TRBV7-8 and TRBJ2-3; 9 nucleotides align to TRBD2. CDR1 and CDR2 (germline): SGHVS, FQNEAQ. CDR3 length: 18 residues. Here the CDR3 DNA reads TGTGCCAGCAGCAAACGGGGCGGGGGGGTATCTAGCACAGATGCGCAGTATTTT. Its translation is CASSKRGGGVSSTDAQYF.

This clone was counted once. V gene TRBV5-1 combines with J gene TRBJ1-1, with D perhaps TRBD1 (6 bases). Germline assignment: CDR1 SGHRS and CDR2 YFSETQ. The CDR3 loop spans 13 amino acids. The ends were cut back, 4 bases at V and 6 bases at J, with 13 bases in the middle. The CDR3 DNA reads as TGCGCCAGCAGCCCCCGGGACAACTCTGAAGCTTTCTTT. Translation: CASSPRDNSEAFF. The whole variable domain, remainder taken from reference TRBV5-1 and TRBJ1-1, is KAGVTQTPRYLIKTRGQQVTLSCSPISGHRSVSWYQQTPGQGLQFLFEYFSETQRNKGNFPGRFSGRQFSNSRSEMNVSTLELGDSALYLCASSPRDNSEAFFGQGTRLTVV.